This T cell receptor beta chain was documented in a study (dated by TCRdb to the mid-2010s). Libraries were made using RT-PCR. The reads were generated on an Illumina MiSeq. The public reads were reanalyzed by TCRdb: fastp trimming at Q25, MiXCR alignment, in-frame beta chains only. Duplicate CDR3 protein sequences are folded into a single record with the most common DNA and genes. This sample has about 680,000 distinct CDR3 sequences in its table, and 14% of those were observed once. 3.6% of the sample is held by the ten biggest clonotypes. This clonotype turned up a few times. Its specific antigen is unknown. The input lacks base qualities; no much larger clone sits a single base away. The clonotype was recovered from a female donor in good health, serving as a healthy control. The sample consisted of memory CD4+ T cells from blood.

The DNA sequence is TGTGCCAGCAGCCGGTATGGGGCGTCCTACGAGCAGTACTTC. This is translated as CASSRYGASYEQYF. The V and J segments used are TRBV7-2 and TRBJ2-7; TRBD1 is possibly the D segment (5 matching bases). CDR1 SGHTA and CDR2 FQGNSA are derived from the germline V gene. Deletion took 5 bases off V and 1 base off J, with a span of 12 bases between the germline ends. There are 14 amino acids in the CDR3, from cysteine to phenylalanine inclusive. The entry retains the CDR3 DNA only, 42 bases that are in frame from base 1.